The clone carrying this T cell receptor beta chain has more than one count but fewer than ten. The data derive from a study of blood T cell repertoires in COVID-19. Study overall: Samples representing acute and convalescent COVID-19 were sourced from the United States, Italy and Spain. Nucleic acid was either cDNA or gDNA, and it came from T cells, B-cell-depleted T cells, or PBMCs.

Germline loops: CDR1 MNHEY, CDR2 SVGAGI. This CDR3 has 13 amino acids. Trimming removed 8 bases from V and 8 bases from J; junction bases left unmatched: 8. Original processing notes: The assay estimated nucleated cells by amplifying reference gene primers. Clones were read by immunoSEQ multiplex PCR, and TCRdb kept only the in-frame ones, dropping some. The V and J calls and clone size are taken from that table; D and trimming were inferred from the DNA. This sample has 100,000 to 130,000 clones, with more than 70% found just once. The receptor was isolated from a man aged 35 to 55 with active or convalescent COVID-19. Sequenced sample: peripheral blood. V and J are TRBV6-5 and TRBJ1-2; TRBD1 matches at 10 bases. In DNA, the CDR3 is TGTGCCAGCGGCGGGACAGGGGCTGGCGGCTACACCTTC. Amino acids: CASGGTGAGGYTF.